Detailed here is one T cell receptor beta chain. This sample was included in a study of OX40 agonist ivuxolimab in advanced cancers. Study details: The study reported partial responses in three patients: one hepatocellular carcinoma, two cutaneous melanoma.

V gave up 3 bases and J gave up 8 bases, with 23 bases separating them. The CDR3 runs 17 residues. Germline V gene data show CDR1 as MGHRA and CDR2 as YSYEKL. Libraries were prepared by immunoSEQ multiplex PCR; TCRdb keeps only in-frame clonotypes and omits some of them. The repertoire holds over 75,000 clones, with approximately 94% as singletons. The receptor was derived from an adult with an advanced solid tumor such as melanoma, head and neck, liver or kidney cancer. The chain joins TRBV4-1 to TRBJ2-1, with a weak D call TRBD2 (6 bases). Source: CD4+ or CD8+ T cells sorted from blood, taken in a trial of the OX40 agonist ivuxolimab. The chain's CDR3 is CASSQKGGMAGSYEQFF. The CDR3 DNA reads as TGCGCCAGCAGCCAGAAAGGTGGGATGGCGGGGTCCTATGAGCAGTTCTTC.